This T cell receptor beta chain appears in the sequencing data of a study of multiple sclerosis patients with progressive multifocal leukoencephalopathy. Findings of the study overall: Before and during natalizumab, the clones expanded at PML already existed. At PML onset, no shared TRBV or TRBJ gene usage was seen.

Worth noting for this clone: Its matching antigen is unknown.

Time point: time of PML onset. T3 refers to blood collected at the onset of PML. Every PCR reaction included synthetic inline CDR3 controls for all V-J pairings. Profiling relied on immunoSEQ multiplex PCR, and the TCRdb table lists in-frame clones only, not all of them. This table has some 28,000 clones, roughly 85% appearing once. The sequencing used PBMCs, collected from a patient treated with natalizumab. This receptor was identified in a woman younger than 45 with progressive multifocal leukoencephalopathy.

CDR3 DNA: TGTGCCAGCAGCGTAGGTGACGGCGCCTACAATGAGCAGTTCTTC. Protein: CASSVGDGAYNEQFF. The gene calls are TRBV9 and TRBJ2-1; D gene ambiguous. Germline loops: CDR1 SGDLS, CDR2 YYNGEE. This CDR3 spans 15 amino acids. The ends were cut back, 0 bases at V and 2 bases at J, with 9 bases in the middle.